This T cell receptor (beta chain) originates from a study of blood T cell repertoires in COVID-19. The protocol was immunoSEQ multiplex PCR, while the TCRdb copy is restricted to in-frame clones and leaves out a portion. Of around 170,000 clones detected, roughly four fifths appear once; the ten largest clones hold approximately 15%. CDR1 is LGHNA, CDR2 YSLEER, per germline. This CDR3 has 17 amino acids. V was shortened by 3 bases and J by 3 bases, with 18 bases between the two germline ends. This clone has only a few counts. The clonotype was recovered from a man younger than 40 with active or convalescent COVID-19. The sample consisted of peripheral blood. This chain uses TRBV4-3 with TRBJ1-3; D might be TRBD1 (6 bases). Here the CDR3 DNA reads TGCGCCAGCAGCCAGGGGATCGGACAGTCTTTTGGAAACACCATATATTTT. The encoded protein is CASSQGIGQSFGNTIYF.